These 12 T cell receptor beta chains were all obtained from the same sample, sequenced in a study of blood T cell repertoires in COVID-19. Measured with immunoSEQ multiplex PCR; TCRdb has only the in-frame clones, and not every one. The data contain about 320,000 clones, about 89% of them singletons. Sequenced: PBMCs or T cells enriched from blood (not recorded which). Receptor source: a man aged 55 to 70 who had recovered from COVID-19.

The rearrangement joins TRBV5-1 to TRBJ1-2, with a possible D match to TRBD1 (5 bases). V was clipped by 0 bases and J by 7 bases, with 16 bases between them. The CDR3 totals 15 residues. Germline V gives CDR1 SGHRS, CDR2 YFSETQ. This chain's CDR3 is CASSLGSGSFGGYTF. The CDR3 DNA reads TGCGCCAGCAGCTTGGGATCAGGGTCTTTCGGTGGCTACACCTTC.

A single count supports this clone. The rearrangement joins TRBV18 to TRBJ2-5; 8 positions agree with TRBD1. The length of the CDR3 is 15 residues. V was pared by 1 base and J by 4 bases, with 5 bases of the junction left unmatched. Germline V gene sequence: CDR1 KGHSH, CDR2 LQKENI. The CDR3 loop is CASSPRSTGGETQYF. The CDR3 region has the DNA TGTGCCAGCTCACCACGTAGTACAGGGGGAGAGACCCAGTACTTC.

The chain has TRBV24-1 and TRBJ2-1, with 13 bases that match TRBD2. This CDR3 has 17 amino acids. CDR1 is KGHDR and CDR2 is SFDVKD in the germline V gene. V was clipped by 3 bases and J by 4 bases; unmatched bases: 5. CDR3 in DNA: TGTGCCACCAGTGATACCGGGACTAGCGGGACTTACAATGAGCAGTTCTTC. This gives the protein CATSDTGTSGTYNEQFF.

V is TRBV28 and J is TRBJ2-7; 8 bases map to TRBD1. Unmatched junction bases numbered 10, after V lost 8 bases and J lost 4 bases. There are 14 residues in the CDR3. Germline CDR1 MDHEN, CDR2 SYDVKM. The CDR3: CASSPRQGRYEQYF. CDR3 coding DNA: TGTGCCAGCTCTCCAAGACAGGGGCGTTACGAGCAGTACTTC.

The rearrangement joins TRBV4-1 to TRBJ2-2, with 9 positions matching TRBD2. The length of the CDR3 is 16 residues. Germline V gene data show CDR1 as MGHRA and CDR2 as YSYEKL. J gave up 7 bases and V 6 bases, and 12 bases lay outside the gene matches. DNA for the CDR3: TGCGCCAGCAGTCAGCCATTAGCGGGAGAGGTCGGGGAGCTGTTTTTT. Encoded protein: CASSQPLAGEVGELFF.

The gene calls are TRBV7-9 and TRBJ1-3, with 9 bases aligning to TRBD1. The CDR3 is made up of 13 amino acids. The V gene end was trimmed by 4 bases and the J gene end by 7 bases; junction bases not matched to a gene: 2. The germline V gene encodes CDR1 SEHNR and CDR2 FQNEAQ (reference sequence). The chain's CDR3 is CASSWDRENTIYF. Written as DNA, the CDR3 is TGTGCCAGCAGCTGGGACAGGGAGAACACCATATATTTT.

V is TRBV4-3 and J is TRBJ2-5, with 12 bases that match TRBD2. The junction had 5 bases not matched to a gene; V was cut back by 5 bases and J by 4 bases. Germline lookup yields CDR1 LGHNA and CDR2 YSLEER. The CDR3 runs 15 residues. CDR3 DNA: TGCGCCAGCAGCTACGGACTAGCGGGACGAGAGACCCAGTACTTC. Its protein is CASSYGLAGRETQYF.

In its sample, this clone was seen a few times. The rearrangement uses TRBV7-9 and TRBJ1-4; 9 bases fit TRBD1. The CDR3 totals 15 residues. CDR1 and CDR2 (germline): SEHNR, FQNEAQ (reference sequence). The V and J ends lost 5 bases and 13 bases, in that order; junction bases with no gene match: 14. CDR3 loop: CASSAKQGARVRLFF. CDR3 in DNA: TGTGCCAGCAGCGCGAAACAGGGGGCAAGGGTGAGACTGTTTTTT.

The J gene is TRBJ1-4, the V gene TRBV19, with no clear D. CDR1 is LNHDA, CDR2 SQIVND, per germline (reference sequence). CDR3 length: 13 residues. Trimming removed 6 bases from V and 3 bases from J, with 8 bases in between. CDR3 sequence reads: CASRTEANEKLFF. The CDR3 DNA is TGTGCCAGTAGGACGGAGGCTAATGAAAAACTGTTTTTT.

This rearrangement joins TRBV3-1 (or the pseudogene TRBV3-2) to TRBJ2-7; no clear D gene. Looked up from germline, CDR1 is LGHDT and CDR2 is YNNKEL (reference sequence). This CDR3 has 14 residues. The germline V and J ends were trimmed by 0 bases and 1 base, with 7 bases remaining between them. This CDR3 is CASSQDYGSYEQYF. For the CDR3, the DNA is TGTGCCAGCAGCCAAGACTACGGGTCCTACGAGCAGTACTTC.

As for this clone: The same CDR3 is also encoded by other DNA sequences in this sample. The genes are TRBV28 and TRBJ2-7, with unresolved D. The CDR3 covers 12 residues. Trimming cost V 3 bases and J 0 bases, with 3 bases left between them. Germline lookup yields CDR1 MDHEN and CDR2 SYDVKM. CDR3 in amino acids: CASSFSSYEQYF. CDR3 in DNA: TGTGCCAGCAGTTTCTCCTCCTACGAGCAGTACTTC.

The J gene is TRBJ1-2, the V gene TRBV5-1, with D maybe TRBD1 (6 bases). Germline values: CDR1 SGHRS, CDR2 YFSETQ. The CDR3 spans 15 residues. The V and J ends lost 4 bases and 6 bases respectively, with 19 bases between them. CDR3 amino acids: CASSPDQTGLDGYTF. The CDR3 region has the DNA TGCGCCAGCAGCCCAGATCAGACAGGTCTCGATGGCTACACCTTC.